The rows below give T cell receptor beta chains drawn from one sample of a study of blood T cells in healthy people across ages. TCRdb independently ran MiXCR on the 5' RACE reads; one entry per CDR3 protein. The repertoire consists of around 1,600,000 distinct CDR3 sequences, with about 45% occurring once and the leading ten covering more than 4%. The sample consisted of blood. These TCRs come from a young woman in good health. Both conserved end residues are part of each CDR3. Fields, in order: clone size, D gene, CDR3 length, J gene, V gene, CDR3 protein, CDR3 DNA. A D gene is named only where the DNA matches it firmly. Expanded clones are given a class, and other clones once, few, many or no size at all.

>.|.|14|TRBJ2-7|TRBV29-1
CSVEEGPGKYEQYF
TGCAGCGTTGAAGAAGGCCCAGGGAAATACGAGCAGTACTTC
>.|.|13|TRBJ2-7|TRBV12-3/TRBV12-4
CASSHGRPHEQYF
TGTGCCAGCAGTCACGGACGGCCCCACGAGCAGTACTTC
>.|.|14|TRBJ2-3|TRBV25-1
CASSVARAADTQYF
TGTGCCAGCAGTGTGGCCCGCGCGGCAGATACGCAGTATTTT
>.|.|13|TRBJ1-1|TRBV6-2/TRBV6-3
CASFSAGDTEAFF
TGTGCCAGCTTTTCCGCAGGGGACACTGAAGCTTTCTTT
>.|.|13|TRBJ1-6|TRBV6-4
CASSDGWSSPLHF
TGTGCCAGCAGTGACGGTTGGAGTTCACCCCTCCACTTT
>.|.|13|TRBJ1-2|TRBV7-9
CASSSGGPYGYTF
TGTGCCAGCAGCTCAGGAGGCCCCTATGGCTACACCTTC
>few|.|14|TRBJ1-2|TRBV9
CASSVGAGTFGYTF
TGTGCCAGCAGCGTTGGAGCCGGGACTTTCGGCTACACCTTC
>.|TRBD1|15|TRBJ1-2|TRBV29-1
CSVVTGGGLGYGYTF
TGCAGCGTTGTGACAGGGGGAGGCCTTGGCTATGGCTACACCTTC
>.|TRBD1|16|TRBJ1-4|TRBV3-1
CASSPSPGQAPEKLFF
TGTGCCAGCAGCCCTAGCCCGGGACAGGCTCCTGAAAAACTGTTTTTT
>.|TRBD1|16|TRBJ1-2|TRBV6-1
CASSGRQGRGNYGYTF
TGTGCCAGCAGTGGACGACAGGGGCGAGGCAACTATGGCTACACCTTC
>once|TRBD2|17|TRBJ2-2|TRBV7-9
CASSLGTSGRVAGELFF
TGTGCCAGCAGCTTAGGTACTAGCGGGAGAGTCGCCGGGGAGCTGTTTTTT
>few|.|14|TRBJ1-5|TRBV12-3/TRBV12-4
CASSPGSRVGPQHF
TGTGCCAGCAGTCCAGGTAGCAGGGTTGGTCCCCAGCATTTT
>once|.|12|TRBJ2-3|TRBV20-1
CSATARGNTQYF
TGCAGTGCTACGGCCAGGGGAAATACGCAGTATTTT
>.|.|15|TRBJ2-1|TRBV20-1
CSARDPLSSYNEQFF
TGCAGTGCTAGAGATCCTCTAAGCTCCTACAATGAGCAGTTCTTC
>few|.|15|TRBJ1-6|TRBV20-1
CSAADPNRAGSPLHF
TGCAGTGCTGCGGACCCTAACAGGGCGGGATCACCCCTCCACTTT
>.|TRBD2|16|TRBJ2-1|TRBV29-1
CSAEGLAGAFVNEQFF
TGCAGCGCCGAAGGACTAGCGGGGGCCTTCGTCAATGAGCAGTTCTTC